This T cell receptor beta chain was captured in a study of T cell responses to AZD1222 COVID-19 vaccine. TCRdb's table, derived via immunoSEQ multiplex PCR, lists solely in-frame clones and lacks some. Of 95,000 to 130,000 clones listed, around 88% are singletons. Study conclusions and caveats: At 160-218 and 743-854, vaccine-associated CD4 TCRs were dominant, and they spanned spike. Just a handful of AZD1222 recipients were seropositive at baseline. Unmutated regions of variants are reportedly targeted by nearly half of spike-specific TCRs. After the peak T cell response, and only then, were repertoires sampled.

Comment on this clone: What it binds is unknown.

CDR1 and CDR2 (germline): DFQATT, SNEGSKA (reference sequence). V was shortened by 3 bases and J by 2 bases, with 17 bases between the two germline ends. This CDR3 contains 16 residues. The source material was peripheral blood, sampled on day 0 of AZD1222 vaccination. The V call is TRBV20-1, the J call TRBJ2-4; D possibly matches TRBD1 or TRBD2 (5 bases each). The TCR originated in an adult in good health. CDR3 sequence (DNA): TGCAGTGCTAGTAGAGCGCACGGGGCTTCCAAAAACATTCAGTACTTC. It yields the protein CSASRAHGASKNIQYF.